What follows are 15 T cell receptor beta chains derived from one specimen sequenced in a study of early T cells in non-severe SARS-CoV-2 infection. TCRdb itself ran the 5' RACE reads through MiXCR, one entry per CDR3 protein. This sample carries more than 65,000 distinct CDR3 sequences, roughly an eighth of them seen once, and the ten largest clones take about 1.3%. What was sequenced was whole blood. These receptors all come from an adult who was a healthcare worker with PCR-confirmed SARS-CoV-2 infection or an uninfected control (not recorded which).

This clonotype was observed a handful of times. The chain is built from TRBV6-2 or TRBV6-3 and TRBJ1-1; D gene ambiguous. This CDR3 is built from 17 residues. Germline V lookup: CDR1 MNHEY, CDR2 SVGEGT. V gave up 2 bases and J gave up 4 bases, with 20 bases separating them. The CDR3 DNA is TGTGCCAGCAGTTACGGACGGCCATCGAATCCGGGCACTGAAGCTTTCTTT. Translating it yields CASSYGRPSNPGTEAFF.

This clonotype was seen many times. The chain carries TRBV2 and TRBJ1-2, with a possible D match to TRBD1 (6 bases). The germline CDR1 and CDR2 sequences are SNHLY and FYNNEI. The CDR3 is 14 residues long. Trimming removed 5 bases from V and 4 bases from J, with 14 bases in between. The CDR3 loop is CASSTQGATYGYTF. Here the CDR3 DNA reads TGTGCCAGCAGTACACAGGGCGCTACCTATGGCTACACCTTC.

This clonotype was seen repeatedly, ten times or more. The rearrangement links TRBV10-3 to TRBJ2-3; no clear D gene. The germline V and J ends were trimmed by 3 bases and 2 bases, with 12 bases remaining between them. From germline, CDR1 is ENHRY and CDR2 SYGVKD. The CDR3 spans 15 residues. CDR3 bases: TGTGCCATCAGTGACCTGGACCTGGCCACAGATACGCAGTATTTT. Translating it yields CAISDLDLATDTQYF.

This clonotype was detected many times. The V gene is TRBV14, the J gene TRBJ1-2, with D tentatively TRBD1 (6 bases). The germline gives CDR1 SGHDN, CDR2 FVKESK. Trimming took off 7 bases at V and 4 bases at J, with 16 bases between the two ends. This CDR3 comprises 14 residues. CDR3 DNA sequence: TGTGCCAGCACCACGGGGGCGCCGGGCTATGGCTACACCTTC. The encoded protein is CASTTGAPGYGYTF.

V and J are TRBV2 and TRBJ2-6; D remains ambiguous. The CDR3 covers 11 residues. CDR1 is SNHLY, CDR2 FYNNEI, per germline. V gave up 7 bases and J gave up 3 bases, with 1 base separating them. CDR3 loop: CASNGANVLTF. CDR3 coding DNA: TGTGCCAGCAATGGGGCCAACGTCCTGACTTTC.

This clonotype was seen many times. V gene TRBV27 combines with J gene TRBJ2-1; the D gene is possibly TRBD2 (5 bases). The germline gives CDR1 MNHEY, CDR2 SMNVEV (reference sequence). The V end lost 0 bases, the J end lost 10 bases, and 10 bases lay between the germline ends. This CDR3 has 13 residues. CDR3 in amino acids: CASSLSSGNEQFF. CDR3 in DNA: TGTGCCAGCAGTTTATCATCCGGGAACGAGCAGTTCTTC.

This clonotype was counted many times. The chain combines TRBV2 with TRBJ2-1, with 8 bases that match TRBD1. Unmatched junction bases numbered 8, after V lost 8 bases and J lost 2 bases. CDR3 length: 15 residues. CDR1 SNHLY and CDR2 FYNNEI come from the germline V gene. The DNA of the CDR3 is TGTGCCAGCTCGATACAGGGGGATACCTACAATGAGCAGTTCTTC. This encodes CASSIQGDTYNEQFF.

This clonotype appeared many times. The chain joins TRBV7-2 to TRBJ1-1; D is undetermined. CDR1 is SGHTA and CDR2 is FQGNSA in the germline V gene. Trimming removed 5 bases from V and 0 bases from J, with 13 bases in between. This CDR3 spans 15 amino acids. CDR3 region: CASSQVDKLNTEAFF. The DNA of the CDR3 is TGTGCCAGCAGCCAAGTCGACAAGTTGAACACTGAAGCTTTCTTT.

Ten or more counts support this clonotype. The CDR3 DNA reads TGTGCCAGCAGCCAAGTCTTGCGGGAGGAGGGTGTTGAGCAGTTCTTC. Amino acids: CASSQVLREEGVEQFF. The J gene is TRBJ2-1, the V gene TRBV3-1, with 8 bases lining up with TRBD2. Per germline, CDR1 LGHDT and CDR2 YNNKEL (reference sequence). V gave up 1 base and J gave up 9 bases; unmatched junction bases: 11. The CDR3 consists of 16 residues.

There are many counts of this clonotype. The chain combines TRBV28 with TRBJ2-7; 12 nucleotides align to TRBD2. V gave up 4 bases and J gave up 2 bases; unmatched junction bases: 3. The V gene's germline CDR1 is MDHEN and CDR2 SYDVKM. The CDR3 consists of 15 residues. For the CDR3, the DNA is TGTGCCAGCAGTTCCCCTAGCGGGAGGGCCTACGAGCAGTACTTC. Its translation: CASSSPSGRAYEQYF.

At least ten counts were recorded for this clonotype. The chain uses TRBV11-2 and TRBJ1-4; D is ambiguous. V was trimmed by 5 bases and J by 8 bases, leaving 24 bases between them. Germline loops: CDR1 SGHAT, CDR2 FQNNGV. The CDR3 is 17 amino acids. Here the CDR3 DNA reads TGTGCCAGCAGCCGGCTGGGCTTGGTCCAAGGACGAGAAAAACTGTTTTTT. Amino acids: CASSRLGLVQGREKLFF.

This clonotype has ten or more counts. The CDR3 reads CASSTGTQGKAFF. The CDR3 DNA sequence: TGTGCCAGCAGCACCGGGACACAGGGGAAAGCTTTCTTT. This sequence joins TRBV5-5 and TRBJ1-1, with TRBD1 matching 7 bases. CDR1 is SGHKS and CDR2 is YYEKEE in the germline V gene (reference sequence). This CDR3 spans 13 amino acids. The junction had 9 bases not matched to a gene; V was cut back by 4 bases and J by 9 bases.

In its sample, this clonotype was seen many times. The chain joins TRBV28 to TRBJ2-3, with 9 bases fitting TRBD1. The ends lost 7 bases at V and 4 bases at J; junction bases unmatched: 6. Germline-derived CDR1 and CDR2 are MDHEN and SYDVKM. This CDR3 has 14 amino acids. The CDR3 DNA reads TGTGCCAGCATCGGGACAGGGTCGTCAGATACGCAGTATTTT. Amino acid sequence: CASIGTGSSDTQYF.

This clonotype came up many times. The chain employs TRBV19 and TRBJ2-7; tentative D call: TRBD1 (6 bases). CDR1 and CDR2 (germline): LNHDA, SQIVND (reference sequence). The length of the CDR3 is 14 residues. V was pared by 3 bases and J by 2 bases, with 11 bases between. CDR3 in DNA: TGTGCCAGTAGTATGACAGGATTGACCTACGAGCAGTACTTC. The encoded protein is CASSMTGLTYEQYF.

This clonotype was recorded once. J is TRBJ2-5 and V is TRBV27; 7 bases are shared with TRBD2. CDR1 MNHEY and CDR2 SMNVEV come from the germline V gene (reference sequence). This CDR3 has 15 amino acids. Trimming cost V 0 bases and J 5 bases; bases outside gene matches: 6. This CDR3 reads CASSLSLGRGETQYF. Here the CDR3 DNA reads TGTGCCAGCAGTTTATCACTCGGGCGGGGGGAGACCCAGTACTTC.